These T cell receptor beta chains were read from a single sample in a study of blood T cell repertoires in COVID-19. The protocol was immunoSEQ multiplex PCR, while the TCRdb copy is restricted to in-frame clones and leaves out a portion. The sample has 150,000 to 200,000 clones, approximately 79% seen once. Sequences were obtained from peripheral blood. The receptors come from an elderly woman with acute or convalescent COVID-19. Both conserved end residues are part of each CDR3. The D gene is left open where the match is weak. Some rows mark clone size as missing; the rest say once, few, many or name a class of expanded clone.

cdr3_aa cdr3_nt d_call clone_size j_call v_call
CASSLRAGGPSEQYF TGTGCCAGCAGCTTACGGGCGGGAGGGCCATCCGAGCAGTACTTC TRBD2 - TRBJ2-7 TRBV7-2
CASSERTDTQYF TGTGCCAGCAGTGAACGGACAGATACGCAGTATTTT - - TRBJ2-3 TRBV2
CAISGYSGRLDEQFF TGTGCCATCAGTGGGTACAGCGGGAGGTTGGATGAGCAGTTCTTC TRBD2 - TRBJ2-1 TRBV10-3
CASSRSGTDQPQHF TGTGCCAGCTCACGCAGCGGGACGGATCAGCCCCAGCATTTT - - TRBJ1-5 TRBV18
CASSIGTGNQPQHF TGTGCCAGTAGTATAGGGACAGGCAATCAGCCCCAGCATTTT - - TRBJ1-5 TRBV19
CSASPQVSGSTDTQYF TGCAGTGCTAGTCCCCAGGTTAGCGGGAGCACAGATACGCAGTATTTT TRBD2 - TRBJ2-3 TRBV20-1
CASSLRQGVGTEAFF TGTGCCAGCAGCCTGAGACAAGGGGTAGGCACTGAAGCTTTCTTT - - TRBJ1-1 TRBV28
CASSYSTPYYEQYF TGTGCCAGCAGTTACTCGACACCTTACTACGAGCAGTACTTC - few TRBJ2-7 TRBV6-5
CASSRLRNEQFF TGTGCCAGCAGCCGCCTCCGGAATGAGCAGTTCTTC - - TRBJ2-1 TRBV6-2/TRBV6-3
CASTGLSPISGANVLTF TGTGCCAGTACAGGGTTATCGCCGATCTCTGGGGCCAACGTCCTGACTTTC - - TRBJ2-6 TRBV7-9
CASSFFESDTQYF TGTGCCAGCAGCTTCTTCGAGTCAGATACGCAGTATTTT - - TRBJ2-3 TRBV5-4
CASSNGQGAGGELFF TGTGCCAGCAGCAACGGGCAGGGGGCTGGCGGGGAGCTGTTTTTT TRBD1 - TRBJ2-2 TRBV6-5
CASSLEWTDRSGELFF TGTGCCAGCAGCTTAGAATGGACAGATAGGAGCGGGGAGCTGTTTTTT - - TRBJ2-2 TRBV7-2
CASSRGQGALGYTF TGTGCCAGCAGCCGGGGACAGGGGGCGCTTGGCTACACCTTC TRBD1 - TRBJ1-2 TRBV28
CATSDFRQGAYEQYF TGTGCCACCAGTGATTTTAGGCAGGGGGCATACGAGCAGTACTTC TRBD1 - TRBJ2-7 TRBV24-1
CASSSQGEATEAFF TGTGCCAGTAGCTCTCAGGGTGAGGCCACTGAAGCTTTCTTT - - TRBJ1-1 TRBV19
CASSPQGSTDTQYF TGCGCCAGCAGCCCACAGGGTAGCACAGATACGCAGTATTTT - - TRBJ2-3 TRBV5-1
CASSRTGTSSLEQYF TGTGCCAGCAGTCGGACCGGGACTAGCTCTCTCGAGCAGTACTTC TRBD2 few TRBJ2-7 TRBV11-2
CASFGTTNQPQHF TGTGCCAGCTTTGGGACAACTAATCAGCCCCAGCATTTT - - TRBJ1-5 TRBV6-5
CASSQGDREKETQYF TGTGCCAGCAGCCAAGGGGACAGAGAAAAAGAGACCCAGTACTTC TRBD1 - TRBJ2-5 TRBV13
CASSLSRDTEANTEAFF TGTGCCAGCAGCCTCAGCCGGGATACCGAGGCGAACACTGAAGCTTTCTTT - - TRBJ1-1 TRBV7-9
CASSRRGGLQETQYF TGTGCCAGCAGCCGGCGGGGGGGGCTCCAAGAGACCCAGTACTTC TRBD2 - TRBJ2-5 TRBV5-5
CASSEQGLLNTGELFF TGTGCCAGCAGTGAACAGGGACTTCTAAACACCGGGGAGCTGTTTTTT - many TRBJ2-2 TRBV2
CASRLGTGYIGELFF TGTGCCAGCAGGTTAGGGACAGGGTACATCGGGGAGCTGTTTTTT TRBD1 - TRBJ2-2 TRBV2
CASRANRAGNTIYF TGTGCCAGCAGGGCCAACAGGGCCGGAAACACCATATATTTT - - TRBJ1-3 TRBV27
CAWSPSGTEPYTF TGTGCCTGGAGTCCATCCGGGACTGAACCCTATACCTTC - few TRBJ1-2 TRBV30
CASSKTSSGASGGELFF TGTGCCAGCAGTAAAACCTCTAGCGGGGCTTCAGGCGGGGAGCTGTTTTTT TRBD2 few TRBJ2-2 TRBV5-4
CASSPGQGFSPLHF TGTGCCAGCAGCCCCGGACAGGGTTTTTCACCCCTCCACTTT TRBD1 - TRBJ1-6 TRBV7-9
CASSPGGRGAKNIQYF TGTGCCAGCAGTCCTGGTGGGAGGGGTGCCAAAAACATTCAGTACTTC TRBD2 - TRBJ2-4 TRBV28
CASNIAGLYNEQFF TGTGCCAGCAACATAGCGGGACTCTACAATGAGCAGTTCTTC TRBD2 - TRBJ2-1 TRBV7-2
CASGKSGGAGELFF TGTGCTAGTGGGAAGAGCGGGGGGGCCGGGGAGCTGTTTTTT TRBD2 - TRBJ2-2 TRBV12-5
CASSQVGGRNGELFF TGTGCCAGCAGCCAAGTTGGAGGGCGCAATGGGGAGCTGTTTTTT - - TRBJ2-2 TRBV4-2